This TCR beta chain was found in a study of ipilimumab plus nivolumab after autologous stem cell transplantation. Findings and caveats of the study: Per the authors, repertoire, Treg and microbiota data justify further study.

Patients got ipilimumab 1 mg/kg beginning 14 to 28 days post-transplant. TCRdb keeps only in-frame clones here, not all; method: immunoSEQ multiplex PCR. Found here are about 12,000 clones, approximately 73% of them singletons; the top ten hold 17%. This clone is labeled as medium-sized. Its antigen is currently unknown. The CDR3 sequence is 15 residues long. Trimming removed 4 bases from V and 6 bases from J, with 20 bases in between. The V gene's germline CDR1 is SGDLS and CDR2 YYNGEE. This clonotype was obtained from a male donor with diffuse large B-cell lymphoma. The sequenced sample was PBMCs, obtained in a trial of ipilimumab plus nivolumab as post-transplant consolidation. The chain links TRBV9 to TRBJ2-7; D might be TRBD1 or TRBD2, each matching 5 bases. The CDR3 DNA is TGTGCCAGCAGCACCCGGGGTCAGGGAAGCTCCGAGCAGTACTTC. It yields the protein CASSTRGQGSSEQYF.